The 11 T cell receptor beta chains listed next were all sequenced from one sample in a study. Via MiXCR, TCRdb re-called the 5' RACE reads, giving one row per CDR3 protein. The repertoire holds roughly 54,000 distinct CDR3 sequences, roughly 17% seen once, with about 2.1% in the top ten. Sequencing was performed on naive CD4+ T cells sorted from blood. The subset: naive CD4+ T cells, CD4+CD45RA+CD25-. The receptors originated from a female donor with breast cancer.

The rearrangement links TRBV20-1 to TRBJ2-5, with TRBD2 identical over 15 bases. Germline V gene data show CDR1 as DFQATT and CDR2 as SNEGSKA (reference sequence). The CDR3 spans 18 residues. The V and J ends lost 6 bases and 5 bases, in that order; junction bases with no gene match: 16. The CDR3 DNA is TGCAGTGCCCGGACTAGCGGGAGGGCCGGGTCAAGTTTGGAGACCCAGTACTTC. It translates to CSARTSGRAGSSLETQYF.

V usage is TRBV20-1 and J usage is TRBJ2-1; D could derive from TRBD1 or TRBD2 (6 bases each). The germline V gene has CDR1 DFQATT and CDR2 SNEGSKA (reference sequence). Trimming took off 5 bases at V and 7 bases at J, with 15 bases between the two ends. This CDR3 is built from 13 residues. In nucleotides, the CDR3 is TGCAGTGCTCCGCCGGGGGCACGGAATGAGCAGTTCTTC. Translating it yields CSAPPGARNEQFF.

This clonotype showed up just a few times. The chain has TRBV20-1 and TRBJ1-1, with a possible D match to TRBD1 (5 bases). CDR3 length: 13 amino acids. Trimming removed 4 bases from V and 6 bases from J, with 15 bases in between. Germline-derived CDR1 and CDR2 are DFQATT and SNEGSKA (reference sequence). This chain's CDR3 is CSAMEYGDSEAFF. CDR3 nucleotides: TGCAGTGCTATGGAGTATGGGGACTCTGAAGCTTTCTTT.

The chain carries TRBV6-6 and TRBJ1-4; 8 bases are a match to TRBD1. This CDR3 has 15 residues. Germline CDR1 is MNHNY and CDR2 is SVGAGI (reference sequence). J gave up 7 bases and V 4 bases, and 8 bases lay outside the gene matches. The CDR3 loop reads CASSSSRQGPEKLFF. CDR3 DNA: TGTGCCAGCAGTTCCTCCAGACAGGGGCCTGAAAAACTGTTTTTT.

Details on this clonotype: This may be a read error, as it is one base from a much larger clone. This chain joins TRBV20-1 and TRBJ2-1; 9 bases line up with TRBD2. Unmatched junction bases numbered 9, after V lost 0 bases and J lost 6 bases. The length of the CDR3 is 16 residues. Germline CDR1 and CDR2: DFQATT and SNEGSKA (reference sequence). CDR3 region: CSARDLGASGVNEQFF. As DNA, the CDR3 is TGCAGTGCTAGAGATCTCGGGGCTAGCGGGGTCAATGAGCAGTTCTTC.

This clonotype was found many times. The chain couples TRBV20-1 to TRBJ2-3, with 12 bases that match TRBD2. J was trimmed by 9 bases and V by 5 bases; bases with no gene match: 12. The CDR3 spans 15 residues. Germline lookup yields CDR1 DFQATT and CDR2 SNEGSKA (reference sequence). The CDR3 DNA reads TGCAGTGCTCCGCCTAGCGGGAGGGCCCTCGGAACGCAGTATTTT. Encoded protein: CSAPPSGRALGTQYF.

This chain uses TRBV20-1 with TRBJ2-1; 11 bases align to TRBD2. V dropped 1 base and J dropped 7; count of bases not matched to a gene: 0. The CDR3 covers 13 residues. Germline V gene sequence: CDR1 DFQATT, CDR2 SNEGSKA (reference sequence). CDR3 in amino acids: CSARGLAGNEQFF. CDR3 nucleotide sequence: TGCAGTGCTAGAGGACTAGCGGGAAATGAGCAGTTCTTC.

Ten or more counts support this clonotype. V is TRBV7-3 and J is TRBJ2-3; 10 bases agree with TRBD2. V was clipped by 1 base and J by 0 bases; unmatched bases: 4. The CDR3 contains 17 residues. The germline CDR1 and CDR2 sequences are SGHTA and FQGTGA. The CDR3 region is CASSLIPTSGSTDTQYF. The CDR3 nucleotides read TGTGCCAGCAGCTTAATTCCGACTAGCGGGAGCACAGATACGCAGTATTTT.

This clonotype was detected many times. This rearrangement joins TRBV6-1 to TRBJ1-5, with D tentatively TRBD1 (5 bases). The CDR3 length is 15 residues. Germline-derived CDR1 and CDR2 are MNHNS and SASEGT. The V end was cut by 6 bases, the J end by 7 bases, with 19 bases between. The CDR3 DNA reads as TGTGCCAGCAGCGGACTCTCGCCGGGGGAACAGCCCCAGCATTTT. This gives the protein CASSGLSPGEQPQHF.

The V call is TRBV7-2, the J call TRBJ2-3; 11 bases are shared with TRBD2. The CDR3 is made up of 17 amino acids. V dropped 5 bases and J dropped 2; count of bases not matched to a gene: 9. Germline-derived CDR1 and CDR2 are SGHTA and FQGNSA. This CDR3 reads CASSRGFSGRATDTQYF. The CDR3 DNA reads as TGTGCCAGCAGCCGAGGGTTTAGCGGGAGGGCCACAGATACGCAGTATTTT.

This clonotype was observed a handful of times. The V and J genes are TRBV12-3 or TRBV12-4 and TRBJ2-1; 9 nucleotides align to TRBD2. V dropped 8 bases and J dropped 8; count of bases not matched to a gene: 1. The CDR3 loop spans 11 amino acids. The CDR3 region has the DNA TGTGCCAGCGGGACTAGCCATGAGCAGTTCTTC. Residues: CASGTSHEQFF.